Presented here are 15 T cell receptor beta chains from one specimen sequenced in a study of CD8 T cells in ankylosing spondylitis. Their recognized antigens are unknown. TCRdb re-called the 5' RACE reads with MiXCR, one entry per CDR3 protein. Among 330,000 or so distinct CDR3 sequences listed, roughly 8% were seen once. Notes on the study in general: A TCR beta motif of several highly homologous variants seemed to mark ankylosing spondylitis blood.

What was sequenced was blood, either unsorted or a sorted T cell fraction (not recorded which). These receptors originate from a male donor with ankylosing spondylitis.

This clonotype was counted between two and nine times. This chain links TRBV18 with TRBJ1-4, with a possible D match to TRBD1 (6 bases). CDR3 length: 14 residues. Germline V gene data show CDR1 as KGHSH and CDR2 as LQKENI. The V and J ends lost 3 bases and 8 bases respectively, with 13 bases between them. The CDR3 protein is CASSPSRGFEKLFF. The DNA for the CDR3 is TGTGCCAGCTCACCGAGCAGGGGCTTCGAAAAACTGTTTTTT.

This clonotype has a handful of counts. The genes are TRBV6-5 and TRBJ2-1; D gene uncertain. Trimming took off 6 bases at V and 8 bases at J, with 11 bases between the two ends. This CDR3 contains 12 residues. Germline CDR1 MNHEY, CDR2 SVGAGI. The CDR3 DNA follows: TGTGCCAGCAGCCAAACACTCGATGAGCAGTTCTTC. This codes for CASSQTLDEQFF.

This clonotype was counted a few times. This chain joins TRBV5-1 and TRBJ2-3; 8 bases fit TRBD2. V lost 7 bases, J lost 5 bases, and 9 bases stayed unmatched. Germline V gene lookup returns CDR1 SGHRS and CDR2 YFSETQ. The CDR3 contains 14 residues. CDR3 nucleotides: TGCGCCAGCCGACTAGCGTCCCCCGGAGATACGCAGTATTTT. It specifies CASRLASPGDTQYF.

J is TRBJ2-2 and V is TRBV20-1; D remains unclear. The V gene lost 4 bases and the J gene lost 4 bases, with 10 bases spanning the gap. Germline V gene lookup returns CDR1 DFQATT and CDR2 SNEGSKA (reference sequence). The CDR3 totals 13 residues. In nucleotides, the CDR3 is TGCAGTGCTACGGCGAAGGCCACCGGGGAGCTGTTTTTT. Amino acids: CSATAKATGELFF.

This clonotype was recorded a few times. The CDR3 loop is CASSLKRDIYEQYF. As DNA, the CDR3 is TGTGCCAGCAGTTTGAAGCGGGACATTTACGAGCAGTACTTC. J is TRBJ2-7 and V is TRBV27, with TRBD2 as a possible D gene (7 bases). V was cut by 3 bases and J by 4 bases, with 13 bases left in between. The CDR3 spans 14 residues. Germline assignment: CDR1 MNHEY and CDR2 SMNVEV (reference sequence).

This clonotype was found many times. The rearrangement uses TRBV11-3 and TRBJ2-1; TRBD2 agrees at 11 bases. The CDR3 length is 16 residues. Per germline, CDR1 SGHNT and CDR2 YENEEA. V was clipped by 5 bases and J by 4 bases; unmatched bases: 7. The CDR3 coding sequence is TGTGCCAGCAGCCTTTATGGGACTAGCGGATACAATGAGCAGTTCTTC. Amino acids: CASSLYGTSGYNEQFF.

This clonotype occurred a few times. CDR3 residues: CASSSTGTETQYF. CDR3 sequence (DNA): TGTGCCAGCAGCTCGACAGGGACAGAGACCCAGTACTTC. The V and J genes are TRBV12-3 or TRBV12-4 and TRBJ2-5; TRBD1 agrees at 7 bases. V trimming: 6 bases; J trimming: 4 bases; junction bases outside the gene matches: 5. The CDR3 is 13 residues long.

This clonotype has at least ten counts. This rearrangement joins TRBV6-1 to TRBJ1-5; 7 positions agree with TRBD1. J lost 6 bases, V lost 1 base, and 3 bases had no gene match. Germline V gene sequence: CDR1 MNHNS, CDR2 SASEGT. The CDR3 spans 14 residues. CDR3 DNA: TGTGCCAGCAGTGAAGGAGGGGGCGGTCAGCCCCAGCATTTT. Encoded protein: CASSEGGGGQPQHF.

This clonotype was seen many times. The chain employs TRBV7-2 and TRBJ1-5; 9 nucleotides match TRBD1. CDR3 length: 14 amino acids. The ends lost 4 bases at V and 9 bases at J; junction bases unmatched: 7. CDR1 and CDR2 (germline): SGHTA, FQGNSA. CDR3 residues: CASSSDRGERPQHF. In DNA form, the CDR3 reads TGTGCCAGCAGCTCCGACAGGGGGGAACGGCCCCAGCATTTT.

The J gene is TRBJ1-2, the V gene TRBV27; possible D gene TRBD1, 5 bases. CDR1 and CDR2 from the germline V gene are MNHEY and SMNVEV (reference sequence). V shed 1 base and J shed 8 bases, with 11 bases lying between them. The CDR3 length is 13 residues. The CDR3 region is CASSLFQGGGYTF. The CDR3 DNA follows: TGTGCCAGCAGTTTATTCCAGGGCGGCGGCTACACCTTC.

There are many counts of this clonotype. This chain uses TRBV11-2 with TRBJ1-2; TRBD1 matches 7 bases. The CDR3 covers 13 residues. CDR1 SGHAT and CDR2 FQNNGV come from the germline V gene. J gave up 3 bases and V 5 bases, and 3 bases lay outside the gene matches. In nucleotides, the CDR3 is TGTGCCAGCAGCCTCGACAGGGACTATGGCTACACCTTC. This gives the protein CASSLDRDYGYTF.

This clonotype was counted between two and nine times. V usage is TRBV7-3 and J usage is TRBJ1-1; D ambiguous. V shed 6 bases and J shed 6 bases, with 14 bases lying between them. The CDR3 runs to 13 residues. Germline-derived CDR1 and CDR2 are SGHTA and FQGTGA. Here the CDR3 reads CASSPAGLAEAFF. CDR3 DNA sequence: TGTGCCAGCAGTCCCGCGGGCCTGGCTGAAGCTTTCTTT.

This clonotype was detected only a few times. The chain is built from TRBV20-1 and TRBJ1-2, with TRBD1 identical over 7 bases. Per germline, CDR1 DFQATT and CDR2 SNEGSKA (reference sequence). Germline trimming cut 6 bases from V and 5 bases from J; bases unmatched to any gene: 9. This CDR3 is built from 13 residues. The CDR3 here is CSAQFRGGYGYTF. The CDR3 DNA reads as TGCAGTGCCCAATTCAGGGGGGGATATGGCTACACCTTC.

The gene calls are TRBV29-1 and TRBJ1-1; TRBD1 agrees at 7 bases. Looked up from germline, CDR1 is SQVTM and CDR2 is ANQGSEA. The J segment lost 3 bases and the V segment lost 0 bases, leaving 19 bases of the junction unmatched. The CDR3 consists of 19 residues. CDR3 bases: TGCAGCGTTGAAGAGAGGGGGGGGACAGTCGCTCCATTGGACACTGAAGCTTTCTTT. It codes for CSVEERGGTVAPLDTEAFF.

This rearrangement joins TRBV30 to TRBJ2-1; TRBD2 agrees at 12 bases. Germline trimming cut 5 bases from V and 7 bases from J; bases unmatched to any gene: 3. Germline V gives CDR1 GTSNPN, CDR2 SVGIG (reference sequence). This CDR3 is 13 amino acids long. The CDR3 region has the DNA TGTGCCTGGGCTAGCGGGAGGGGTAATGAGCAGTTCTTC. The encoded protein is CAWASGRGNEQFF.